A single T cell receptor (beta chain) is shown here with its context. This sample stems from a study of blood T cell repertoires in COVID-19. Looking at the study overall: PBMCs, B-cell-depleted T cells, or T cells provided the cDNA or gDNA that made up the material.

Authors' data handling: Reference gene primer amplification gave nucleated cell count estimates. Assay: immunoSEQ multiplex PCR; the TCRdb copy retains only in-frame clones and omits some. The DNA was the basis for D and trimming; V, J and clone size are from that table. The sample records about 250,000 clones, approximately 85% being singletons. The CDR3 runs to 13 residues. Trimming removed 7 bases at V and 4 bases at J, with 13 bases between. Germline CDR1 MDHEN, CDR2 SYDVKM. Patients from Seattle were sampled longitudinally, starting during active infection. What was sequenced was peripheral blood. The chain links TRBV28 to TRBJ1-2; tentatively, D is TRBD1 (6 bases). This TCR was recovered from a woman of 80 years or more with COVID-19, enrolled during active disease. CDR3 nucleotide sequence: TGTGCCAGCAATTCAAAACAGGGCTATGGCTACACCTTC. It encodes CASNSKQGYGYTF.